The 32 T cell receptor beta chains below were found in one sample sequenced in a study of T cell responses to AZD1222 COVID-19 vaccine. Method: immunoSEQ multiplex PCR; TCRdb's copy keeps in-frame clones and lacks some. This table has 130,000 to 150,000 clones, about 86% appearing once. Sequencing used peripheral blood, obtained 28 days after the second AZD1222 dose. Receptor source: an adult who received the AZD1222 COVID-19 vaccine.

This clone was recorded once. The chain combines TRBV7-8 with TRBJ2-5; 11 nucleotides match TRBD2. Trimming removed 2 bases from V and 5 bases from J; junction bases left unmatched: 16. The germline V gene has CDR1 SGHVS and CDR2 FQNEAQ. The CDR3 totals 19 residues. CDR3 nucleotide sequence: TGTGCCAGCAGCTTAAATCGAATGAGGCTAGCGGGGGGTAAGGAGACCCAGTACTTC. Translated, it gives CASSLNRMRLAGGKETQYF.

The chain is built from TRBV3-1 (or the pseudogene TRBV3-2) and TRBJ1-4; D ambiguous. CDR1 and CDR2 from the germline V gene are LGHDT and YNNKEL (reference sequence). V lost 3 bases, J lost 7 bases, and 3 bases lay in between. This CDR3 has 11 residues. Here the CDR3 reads CASSHGEKLFF. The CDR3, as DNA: TGTGCCAGCAGCCACGGTGAAAAACTGTTTTTT.

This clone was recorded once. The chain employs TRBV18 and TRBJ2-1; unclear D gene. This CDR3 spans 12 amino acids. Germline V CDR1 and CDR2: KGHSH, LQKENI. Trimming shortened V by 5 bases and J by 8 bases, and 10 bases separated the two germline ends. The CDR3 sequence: CASSGRPYEQFF. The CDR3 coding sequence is TGTGCCAGCTCAGGTAGGCCCTATGAGCAGTTCTTC.

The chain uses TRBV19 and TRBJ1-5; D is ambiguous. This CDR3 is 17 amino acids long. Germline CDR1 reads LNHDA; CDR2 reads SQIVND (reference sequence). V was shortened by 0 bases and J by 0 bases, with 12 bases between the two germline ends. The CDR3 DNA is TGTGCCAGTAGTATAGATTCGTGGCGGAATAGCAATCAGCCCCAGCATTTT. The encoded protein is CASSIDSWRNSNQPQHF. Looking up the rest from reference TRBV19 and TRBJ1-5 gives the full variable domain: DGGITQSPKYLFRKEGQNVTLSCEQNLNHDAMYWYRQDPGQGLRLIYYSQIVNDFQKGDIAEGYSVSREKKESFPLTVTSAQKNPTAFYLCASSIDSWRNSNQPQHFGDGTRLSIL.

CDR3: CASSPGGPVSEAFF. The CDR3, as DNA: TGTGCCAGCAGCCCCGGAGGACCGGTCTCTGAAGCTTTCTTT. V and J are TRBV4-2 and TRBJ1-1, with D unresolved. Germline loops: CDR1 LGHNA, CDR2 YNFKEQ. There are 14 residues in the CDR3. V shed 4 bases and J shed 6 bases, with 15 bases lying between them.

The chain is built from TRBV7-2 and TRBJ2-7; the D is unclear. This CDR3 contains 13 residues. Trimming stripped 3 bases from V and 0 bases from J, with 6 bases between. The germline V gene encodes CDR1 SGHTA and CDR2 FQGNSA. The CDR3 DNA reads TGTGCCAGCAGCTTGCTGGGCTCCTACGAGCAGTACTTC. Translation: CASSLLGSYEQYF.

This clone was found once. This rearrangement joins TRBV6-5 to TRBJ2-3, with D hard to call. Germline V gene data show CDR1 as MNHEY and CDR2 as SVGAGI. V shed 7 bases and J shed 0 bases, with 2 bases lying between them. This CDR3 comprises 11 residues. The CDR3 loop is CASTSTDTQYF. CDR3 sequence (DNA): TGTGCCAGCACAAGCACAGATACGCAGTATTTT.

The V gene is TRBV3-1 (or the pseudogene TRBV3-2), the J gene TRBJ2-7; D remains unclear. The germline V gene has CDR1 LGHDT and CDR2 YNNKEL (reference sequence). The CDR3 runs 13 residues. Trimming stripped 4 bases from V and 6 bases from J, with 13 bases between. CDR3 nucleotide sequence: TGTGCCAGCAGCCCAGCCGCTATTGCCGAGCAGTACTTC. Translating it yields CASSPAAIAEQYF.

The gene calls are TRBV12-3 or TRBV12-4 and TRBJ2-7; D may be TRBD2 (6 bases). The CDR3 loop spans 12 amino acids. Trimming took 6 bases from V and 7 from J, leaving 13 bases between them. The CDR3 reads CASSQHGGEQYF. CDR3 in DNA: TGTGCCAGCAGCCAACATGGGGGGGAGCAGTACTTC.

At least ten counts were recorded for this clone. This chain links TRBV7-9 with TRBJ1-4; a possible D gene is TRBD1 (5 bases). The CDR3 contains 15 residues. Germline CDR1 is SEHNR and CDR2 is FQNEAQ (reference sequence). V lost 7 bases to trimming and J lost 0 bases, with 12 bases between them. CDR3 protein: CASTPLTATNEKLFF. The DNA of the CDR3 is TGTGCCAGCACCCCCCTGACAGCAACTAATGAAAAACTGTTTTTT.

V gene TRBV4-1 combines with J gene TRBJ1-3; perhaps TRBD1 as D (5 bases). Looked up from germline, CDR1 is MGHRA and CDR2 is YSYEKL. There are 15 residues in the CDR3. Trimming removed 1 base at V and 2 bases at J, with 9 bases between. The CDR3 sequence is CASSQGGWTGNTIYF. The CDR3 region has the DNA TGCGCCAGCAGCCAAGGGGGGTGGACTGGAAACACCATATATTTT.

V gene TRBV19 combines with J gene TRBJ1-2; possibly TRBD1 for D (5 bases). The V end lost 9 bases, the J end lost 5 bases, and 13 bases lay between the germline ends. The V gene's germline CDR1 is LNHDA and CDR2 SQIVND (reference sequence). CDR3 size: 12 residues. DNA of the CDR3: TGTGCCAGCCGGGGGGGGAATTATGGCTACACCTTC. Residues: CASRGGNYGYTF.

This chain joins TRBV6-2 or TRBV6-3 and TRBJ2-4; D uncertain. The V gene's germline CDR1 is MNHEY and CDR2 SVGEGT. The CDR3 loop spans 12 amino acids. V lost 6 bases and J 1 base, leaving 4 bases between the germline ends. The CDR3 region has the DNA TGTGCCAGCAGCGGTGCCAAAAACATTCAGTACTTC. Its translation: CASSGAKNIQYF.

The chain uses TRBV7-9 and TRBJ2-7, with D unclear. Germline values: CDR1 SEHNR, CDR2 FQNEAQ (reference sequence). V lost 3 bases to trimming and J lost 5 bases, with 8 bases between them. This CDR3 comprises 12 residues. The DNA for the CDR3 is TGTGCCAGCAGCTTTAATATCCACGAGCAGTACTTC. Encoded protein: CASSFNIHEQYF.

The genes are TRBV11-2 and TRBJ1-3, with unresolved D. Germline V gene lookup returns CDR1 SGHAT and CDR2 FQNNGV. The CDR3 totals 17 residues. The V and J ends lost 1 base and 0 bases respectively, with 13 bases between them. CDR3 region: CASSLAPDGVSGNTIYF. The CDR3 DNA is TGTGCCAGCAGCTTAGCGCCCGACGGAGTCTCTGGAAACACCATATATTTT. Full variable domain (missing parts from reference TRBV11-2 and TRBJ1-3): EAGVAQSPRYKIIEKRQSVAFWCNPISGHATLYWYQQILGQGPKLLIQFQNNGVVDDSQLPKDRFSAERLKGVDSTLKIQPAKLEDSAVYLCASSLAPDGVSGNTIYFGEGSWLTVV.

As DNA, the CDR3 is TGTGCCAGCAGTCCCAGCAGGACAGGGGCCTACGAGCAGTACTTC. Translation: CASSPSRTGAYEQYF. V usage is TRBV28 and J usage is TRBJ2-7, with 9 bases aligning to TRBD1. V shed 5 bases and J 2 bases; nucleotides not matched to a gene: 7. This CDR3 comprises 15 residues. Germline CDR1 MDHEN, CDR2 SYDVKM.

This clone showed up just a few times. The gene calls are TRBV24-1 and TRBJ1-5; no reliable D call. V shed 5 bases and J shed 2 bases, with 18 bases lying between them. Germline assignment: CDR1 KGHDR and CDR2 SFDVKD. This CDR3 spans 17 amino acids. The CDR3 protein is CATSARLEGEGNQPQHF. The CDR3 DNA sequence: TGTGCCACCAGTGCTCGGCTGGAGGGAGAGGGCAATCAGCCCCAGCATTTT.

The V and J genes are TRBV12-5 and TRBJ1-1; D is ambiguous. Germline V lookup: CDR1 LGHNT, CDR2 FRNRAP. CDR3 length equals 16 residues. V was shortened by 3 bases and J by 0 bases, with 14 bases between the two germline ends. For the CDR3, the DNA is TGTGCTAGTGGTTTTCGTATCGGGCGGGTGAACACTGAAGCTTTCTTT. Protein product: CASGFRIGRVNTEAFF.

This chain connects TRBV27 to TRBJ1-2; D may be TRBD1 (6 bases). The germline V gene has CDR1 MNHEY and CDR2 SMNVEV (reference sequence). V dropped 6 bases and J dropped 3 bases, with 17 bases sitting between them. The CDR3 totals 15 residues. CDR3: CASSRHGGPDYGYTF. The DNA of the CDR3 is TGTGCCAGCAGCCGACACGGGGGGCCGGACTATGGCTACACCTTC.

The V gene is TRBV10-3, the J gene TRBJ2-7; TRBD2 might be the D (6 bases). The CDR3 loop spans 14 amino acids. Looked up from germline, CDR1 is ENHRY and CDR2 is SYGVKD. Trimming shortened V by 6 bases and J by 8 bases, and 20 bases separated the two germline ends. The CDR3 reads CAISGSSQVLQQYF. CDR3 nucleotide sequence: TGTGCCATCAGCGGGAGTTCCCAGGTCCTACAGCAGTACTTC.

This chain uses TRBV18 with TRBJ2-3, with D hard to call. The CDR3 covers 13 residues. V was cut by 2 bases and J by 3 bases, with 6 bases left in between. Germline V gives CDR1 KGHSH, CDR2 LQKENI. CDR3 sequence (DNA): TGTGCCAGCTCACCAGTAACGACAGATACGCAGTATTTT. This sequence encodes CASSPVTTDTQYF.

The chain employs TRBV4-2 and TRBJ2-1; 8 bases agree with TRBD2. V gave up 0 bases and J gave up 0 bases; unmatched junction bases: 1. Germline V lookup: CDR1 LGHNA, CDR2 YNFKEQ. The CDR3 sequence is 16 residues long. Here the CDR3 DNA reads TGTGCCAGCAGCCAAGACGGGACTAGCTCCTACAATGAGCAGTTCTTC. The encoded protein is CASSQDGTSSYNEQFF.

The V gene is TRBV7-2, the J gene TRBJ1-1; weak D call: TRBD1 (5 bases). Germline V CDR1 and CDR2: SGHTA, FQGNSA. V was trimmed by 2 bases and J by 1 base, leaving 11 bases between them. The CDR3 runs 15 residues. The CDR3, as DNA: TGTGCCAGCAGCTTATATGGGGCATCGAACACTGAAGCTTTCTTT. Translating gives CASSLYGASNTEAFF.

CDR3 DNA: TGCGCCAGCAGCCATCACAGGGAGCGCGAGCAGTACTTC. Its protein is CASSHHREREQYF. The chain couples TRBV4-1 to TRBJ2-7; possibly TRBD1 for D (6 bases). Trimming pared 3 bases from V and 6 bases from J, leaving 12 bases between. This CDR3 has 13 residues. Germline V CDR1 and CDR2: MGHRA, YSYEKL.

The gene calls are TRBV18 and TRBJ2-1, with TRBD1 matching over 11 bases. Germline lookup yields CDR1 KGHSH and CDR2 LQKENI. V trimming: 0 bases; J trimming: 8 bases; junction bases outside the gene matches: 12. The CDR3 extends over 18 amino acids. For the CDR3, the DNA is TGTGCCAGCTCACCACCCTTACGGGACAGGGGGATTTTGGATGAGCAGTTCTTC. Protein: CASSPPLRDRGILDEQFF.

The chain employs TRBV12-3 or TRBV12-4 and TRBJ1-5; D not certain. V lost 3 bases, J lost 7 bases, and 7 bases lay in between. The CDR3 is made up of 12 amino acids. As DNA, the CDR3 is TGTGCCAGCAGTTTTGAAAACCAGCCCCAGCATTTT. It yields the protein CASSFENQPQHF.

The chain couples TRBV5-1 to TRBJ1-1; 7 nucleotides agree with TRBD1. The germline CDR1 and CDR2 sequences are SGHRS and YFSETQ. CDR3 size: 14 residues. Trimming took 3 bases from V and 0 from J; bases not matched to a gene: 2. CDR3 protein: CASSSRGMNTEAFF. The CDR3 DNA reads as TGCGCCAGCAGCTCCAGGGGGATGAACACTGAAGCTTTCTTT.

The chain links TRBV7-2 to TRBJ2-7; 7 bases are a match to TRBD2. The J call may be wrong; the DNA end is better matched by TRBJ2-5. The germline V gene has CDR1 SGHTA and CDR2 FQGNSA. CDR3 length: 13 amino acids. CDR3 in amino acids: CASSLAGEGTQYF. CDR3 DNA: TGTGCCAGCAGCTTAGCTGGGGAGGGGACCCAGTACTTC.

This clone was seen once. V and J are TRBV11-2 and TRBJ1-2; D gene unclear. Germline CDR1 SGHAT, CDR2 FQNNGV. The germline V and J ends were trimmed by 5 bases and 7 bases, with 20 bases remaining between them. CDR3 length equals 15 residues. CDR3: CASSPSDLSGFGYTF. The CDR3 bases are TGTGCCAGCAGCCCGTCTGACTTGAGCGGCTTTGGCTACACCTTC.

CDR3 nucleotides: TGCGCCAGCAGCTTGAGTGGGTTCGAGACCCAGTACTTC. Translated, it gives CASSLSGFETQYF. The chain combines TRBV5-1 with TRBJ2-5; D gene ambiguous. V lost 1 base and J 5 bases, leaving 9 bases between the germline ends. Germline values: CDR1 SGHRS, CDR2 YFSETQ. The CDR3 consists of 13 residues. Complete variable domain (other parts from reference TRBV5-1 and TRBJ2-5): KAGVTQTPRYLIKTRGQQVTLSCSPISGHRSVSWYQQTPGQGLQFLFEYFSETQRNKGNFPGRFSGRQFSNSRSEMNVSTLELGDSALYLCASSLSGFETQYFGPGTRLLVL.

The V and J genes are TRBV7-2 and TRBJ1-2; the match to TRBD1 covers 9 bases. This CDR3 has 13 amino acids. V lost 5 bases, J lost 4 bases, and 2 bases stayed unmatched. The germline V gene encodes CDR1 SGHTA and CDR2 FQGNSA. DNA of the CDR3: TGTGCCAGCAGCCCGACAGGGGGCTATGGCTACACCTTC. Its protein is CASSPTGGYGYTF.

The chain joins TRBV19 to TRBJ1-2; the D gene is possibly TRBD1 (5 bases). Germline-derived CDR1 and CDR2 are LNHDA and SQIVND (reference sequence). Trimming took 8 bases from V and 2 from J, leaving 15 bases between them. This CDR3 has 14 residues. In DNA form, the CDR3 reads TGTGCCAGTTCCGGGGGGGGATACAACTATGGCTACACCTTC. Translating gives CASSGGGYNYGYTF.